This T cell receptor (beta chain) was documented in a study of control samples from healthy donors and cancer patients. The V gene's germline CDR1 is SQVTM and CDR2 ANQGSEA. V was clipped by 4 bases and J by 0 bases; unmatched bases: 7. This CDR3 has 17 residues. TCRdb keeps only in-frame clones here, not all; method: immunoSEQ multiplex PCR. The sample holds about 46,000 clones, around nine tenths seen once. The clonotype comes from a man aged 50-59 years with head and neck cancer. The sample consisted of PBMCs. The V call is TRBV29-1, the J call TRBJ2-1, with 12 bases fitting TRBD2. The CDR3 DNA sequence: TGCAGCGTTGTCGGGCTAGCGGGAGGGAGCTCCTACAATGAGCAGTTCTTC. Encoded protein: CSVVGLAGGSSYNEQFF.